The 25 T cell receptor beta chains below come from one sample, sequenced in a study of blood T cell repertoires in COVID-19. Sequencing used immunoSEQ multiplex PCR; TCRdb keeps in-frame clones, though not all of them. The sample yields 200,000 to 250,000 clones, 75% to 85% seen once. The sequenced material came from peripheral blood. All receptors derive from a man aged 50-60 years with active or convalescent COVID-19.

The chain is built from TRBV6-5 and TRBJ1-3; D gene ambiguous. CDR1 is MNHEY, CDR2 SVGAGI, per germline. The CDR3 contains 16 residues. V lost 0 bases and J 1 base, leaving 10 bases between the germline ends. The CDR3: CASSYSEVLSGNTIYF. The CDR3 coding sequence is TGTGCCAGCAGTTACTCCGAGGTGCTTTCTGGAAACACCATATATTTT.

The CDR3 sequence: CASSPGTGGDTEAFF. DNA for the CDR3: TGTGCCAGCTCACCGGGGACAGGGGGGGACACTGAAGCTTTCTTT. The gene calls are TRBV18 and TRBJ1-1; TRBD1 matches at 11 bases. V gave up 3 bases and J gave up 3 bases; unmatched junction bases: 3. The CDR3 covers 15 residues. Germline values: CDR1 KGHSH, CDR2 LQKENI.

CDR3 protein: CASSPRGTANTGELFF. The CDR3, as DNA: TGTGCCAGCAGCCCCCGCGGGACCGCGAACACCGGGGAGCTGTTTTTT. The V gene is TRBV11-1, the J gene TRBJ2-2, with D tentatively TRBD2 (6 bases). The germline gives CDR1 SGHAT, CDR2 FQDESV (reference sequence). This CDR3 is 16 amino acids long. The V end lost 5 bases, the J end lost 0 bases, and 13 bases lay between the germline ends.

The chain is built from TRBV6-2 or TRBV6-3 and TRBJ2-2; D unresolved. CDR3 length: 12 amino acids. Trimming took 4 bases from V and 3 from J, leaving 3 bases between them. The V gene's germline CDR1 is MNHEY and CDR2 SVGEGT. The CDR3 DNA reads as TGTGCCAGCAGTTTAGACACCGGGGAGCTGTTTTTT. This encodes CASSLDTGELFF.

The rearrangement joins TRBV6-1 to TRBJ2-7; D remains ambiguous. The CDR3 loop spans 17 amino acids. From germline, CDR1 is MNHNS and CDR2 SASEGT. V dropped 2 bases and J dropped 2 bases, with 19 bases sitting between them. The CDR3 region is CASSEREWSLLPYEQYV. DNA of the CDR3: TGTGCCAGCAGTGAAAGAGAGTGGAGTCTCCTACCCTACGAGCAGTACGTC.

V is TRBV27 and J is TRBJ1-2, with TRBD1 matching over 7 bases. This CDR3 is 13 amino acids long. From germline, CDR1 is MNHEY and CDR2 SMNVEV (reference sequence). V lost 5 bases and J lost 5; bases outside the gene matches: 5. The CDR3 sequence is CASSEQGFYGYTF. The DNA of the CDR3 is TGTGCCAGCAGTGAACAGGGGTTTTATGGCTACACCTTC.

The chain uses TRBV7-9 and TRBJ2-5; 7 bases align to TRBD1. CDR1 and CDR2 from the germline V gene are SEHNR and FQNEAQ (reference sequence). Losses at the gene ends were 8 bases for V and 5 bases for J; bases not matched to a gene: 8. The CDR3 extends over 13 amino acids. CDR3 DNA sequence: TGTGCCAGCCCTCAGGGGGTGGTCGAGACCCAGTACTTC. Its protein product is CASPQGVVETQYF.

The V gene is TRBV6-5, the J gene TRBJ2-7, with TRBD1 matching over 8 bases. The CDR3 runs 14 residues. V was clipped by 0 bases and J by 5 bases; unmatched bases: 3. Germline CDR1 and CDR2: MNHEY and SVGAGI. The CDR3 reads CASSYSQGANEQYF. The CDR3 DNA follows: TGTGCCAGCAGTTACTCGCAGGGGGCCAACGAGCAGTACTTC.

The V and J genes are TRBV19 and TRBJ1-1; 7 bases fit TRBD1. In germline, CDR1 is LNHDA, CDR2 SQIVND (reference sequence). This CDR3 is 16 amino acids long. The trim removed 1 base at V and 6 bases at J, leaving 11 bases unmatched. As DNA, the CDR3 is TGTGCCAGTAGTATAGGACAGGGTCCGAGAAGGGCTGAAGCTTTCTTT. Protein sequence: CASSIGQGPRRAEAFF.

This sequence joins TRBV5-5 and TRBJ2-5; D is undetermined. The CDR3 runs to 16 residues. CDR1 and CDR2 (germline): SGHKS, YYEKEE (reference sequence). The V end was cut by 0 bases, the J end by 5 bases, with 17 bases between. CDR3: CASSLDPSSSRETQYF. In DNA form, the CDR3 reads TGTGCCAGCAGCTTGGACCCCTCATCTAGTAGGGAGACCCAGTACTTC.

The rearrangement uses TRBV6-6 and TRBJ2-7, with 9 bases fitting TRBD1. Trimming took 5 bases from V and 0 from J; bases not matched to a gene: 14. The CDR3 extends over 18 amino acids. Germline assignment: CDR1 MNHNY and CDR2 SVGAGI (reference sequence). In DNA form, the CDR3 reads TGTGCCAGCAGTCCGCTTACTCCGGGACAGGGATCCTCCTACGAGCAGTACGTC. It translates to CASSPLTPGQGSSYEQYV.

This rearrangement joins TRBV28 to TRBJ2-7; D perhaps matches TRBD1 (6 bases). CDR3 length: 17 residues. V lost 7 bases and J 1 base, leaving 23 bases between the germline ends. Germline loops: CDR1 MDHEN, CDR2 SYDVKM. This chain's CDR3 is CASKPRTQQGLSYEQYF. The DNA for the CDR3 is TGTGCCAGCAAACCACGAACACAACAGGGTCTATCCTACGAGCAGTACTTC.

The chain carries TRBV7-6 and TRBJ2-3, with 7 bases matching TRBD1. The CDR3 totals 18 residues. In germline, CDR1 is SGHVS, CDR2 FNYEAQ. V was pared by 1 base and J by 1 base, with 11 bases of the junction left unmatched. CDR3 in amino acids: CASSLEGILGTGTDTQYF. Written as DNA, the CDR3 is TGTGCCAGCAGCTTAGAGGGGATCTTAGGGACAGGCACAGATACGCAGTATTTT.

The chain uses TRBV6-1 and TRBJ2-2; TRBD1 matches at 7 bases. V lost 3 bases, J lost 6 bases, and 1 base stayed unmatched. Germline values: CDR1 MNHNS, CDR2 SASEGT. This CDR3 is built from 13 residues. CDR3 sequence: CASSDQGAGELFF. The CDR3 coding sequence is TGTGCCAGCAGTGATCAGGGGGCCGGGGAGCTGTTTTTT.

The V and J genes are TRBV14 and TRBJ1-5; tentatively, D is TRBD1 (5 bases). The germline V and J ends were trimmed by 3 bases and 9 bases, with 12 bases remaining between them. This CDR3 has 13 amino acids. Germline CDR1 is SGHDN and CDR2 is FVKESK. This chain's CDR3 is CASSQGGIGPQHF. CDR3 nucleotides: TGTGCCAGCAGCCAGGGGGGTATAGGGCCCCAGCATTTT.

V gene TRBV5-1 combines with J gene TRBJ1-4; D gene ambiguous. This CDR3 contains 13 residues. V was cut by 5 bases and J by 3 bases, with 8 bases left in between. CDR1 is SGHRS and CDR2 is YFSETQ in the germline V gene. The CDR3 nucleotides read TGCGCCAGCAGTCGCGTCGCTAATGAAAAACTGTTTTTT. Residues: CASSRVANEKLFF.

V gene TRBV9 combines with J gene TRBJ2-5, with D perhaps TRBD2 (6 bases). The CDR3 consists of 17 residues. Deletions cut 0 bases from V and 5 bases from J, with 20 bases between. Germline CDR1 is SGDLS and CDR2 is YYNGEE. CDR3 nucleotides: TGTGCCAGCAGCGTAGGGCAGGGAGCTATCCGGGGGGAGACCCAGTACTTC. As protein: CASSVGQGAIRGETQYF.

The V call is TRBV6-1, the J call TRBJ2-3; TRBD1 matches at 9 bases. This CDR3 is built from 15 residues. Germline CDR1 MNHNS, CDR2 SASEGT. The V and J ends lost 3 bases and 4 bases, in that order; junction bases with no gene match: 5. The CDR3 spells CASSEGQGRADTQYF. The DNA for the CDR3 is TGTGCCAGCAGTGAGGGACAGGGACGGGCAGATACGCAGTATTTT.

This chain connects TRBV4-1 to TRBJ1-2, with TRBD1 matching 7 bases. This CDR3 is 15 amino acids long. The V gene end was trimmed by 3 bases and the J gene end by 2 bases; junction bases not matched to a gene: 6. Germline V CDR1 and CDR2: MGHRA, YSYEKL. CDR3 nucleotide sequence: TGCGCCAGCAGCCAGCCGACAGGGACAAACTATGGCTACACCTTC. Protein sequence: CASSQPTGTNYGYTF.

The V and J genes are TRBV12-3 or TRBV12-4 and TRBJ1-1; D gene ambiguous. The CDR3 runs 13 residues. The V end was cut by 3 bases, the J end by 7 bases, with 12 bases between. The CDR3 DNA reads as TGTGCCAGCAGTTTGCAATTCCAGGTTGAAGCTTTCTTT. Amino acids: CASSLQFQVEAFF.

J is TRBJ1-1 and V is TRBV5-1, with D unclear. This CDR3 has 14 residues. From germline, CDR1 is SGHRS and CDR2 YFSETQ. V lost 0 bases, J lost 4 bases, and 10 bases lay in between. This CDR3 reads CASSLDGAPTEAFF. CDR3 DNA: TGCGCCAGCAGCTTGGACGGTGCTCCCACTGAAGCTTTCTTT.

The J gene is TRBJ1-1, the V gene TRBV18, with TRBD1 matching 7 bases. This CDR3 region has 15 residues. J was trimmed by 4 bases and V by 1 base; bases with no gene match: 6. Germline V gives CDR1 KGHSH, CDR2 LQKENI. CDR3 DNA: TGTGCCAGCTCACCACAGACAGGGCTGGGCACTGAAGCTTTCTTT. This translates into CASSPQTGLGTEAFF.

The genes are TRBV5-1 and TRBJ1-1; TRBD1 is a possible D gene (5 bases). The CDR3 spans 14 residues. Germline V gene sequence: CDR1 SGHRS, CDR2 YFSETQ. With 3 bases removed from V and 5 bases from J, the gap between germline ends came to 14 bases. CDR3 loop: CASSSDGGTTEAFF. The DNA of the CDR3 is TGCGCCAGCAGCTCCGACGGGGGGACGACTGAAGCTTTCTTT.

V is TRBV4-1 and J is TRBJ2-3; 9 positions agree with TRBD1. Unmatched junction bases numbered 8, after V lost 1 base and J lost 3 bases. Per germline, CDR1 MGHRA and CDR2 YSYEKL. This CDR3 has 17 amino acids. In nucleotides, the CDR3 is TGCGCCAGCAGCCAAGCTTACAGGGGGCGCAGGACAGATACGCAGTATTTT. Translated, it gives CASSQAYRGRRTDTQYF.

The rearrangement links TRBV4-3 to TRBJ1-2; D uncertain. This CDR3 contains 18 residues. Trimming removed 4 bases from V and 0 bases from J, with 21 bases in between. Germline CDR1 reads LGHNA; CDR2 reads YSLEER. CDR3 nucleotide sequence: TGCGCCAGCAGCCCGGAGATTACCATTTCACGAACTAACTATGGCTACACCTTC. It is translated as CASSPEITISRTNYGYTF.